This is a list of T cell receptor beta chains from one sample in a study of vaccination effects on CD4 cells after COVID-19. The protocol was immunoSEQ multiplex PCR, while the TCRdb copy is restricted to in-frame clones and leaves out a portion. The sample yields more than 45,000 clones, 75% to 80% seen once. What these receptors recognize is not known. Source: CD4+ T cells from PBMCs cultured without peptide, taken before COVID-19 vaccination. All receptors derive from a human donor who had a prior SARS-CoV-2 infection. Both conserved end residues are part of each CDR3. The D gene is left open where the match is weak. Not every row has a clone size; where given, it reads once, few, many or a size class.

J gene: TRBJ2-7; D gene: NA; clone size: NA; V gene: TRBV6-2/TRBV6-3; CDR3 protein: CASSYSVGPYEQYF; CDR3 DNA: TGTGCCAGCAGTTACTCGGTGGGCCCCTACGAGCAGTACTTC
J gene: TRBJ2-3; D gene: NA; clone size: NA; V gene: TRBV12-3/TRBV12-4; CDR3 protein: CASSLAGTDTQYF; CDR3 DNA: TGTGCCAGCAGTCTCGCGGGCACAGATACGCAGTATTTT
J gene: TRBJ2-2; D gene: NA; clone size: NA; V gene: TRBV5-6; CDR3 protein: CASSFISTGELFF; CDR3 DNA: TGTGCCAGCAGCTTTATATCCACCGGGGAGCTGTTTTTT
J gene: TRBJ2-3; D gene: NA; clone size: NA; V gene: TRBV30; CDR3 protein: CAWSAGPDTQYF; CDR3 DNA: TGTGCCTGGAGTGCGGGGCCAGATACGCAGTATTTT
J gene: TRBJ2-5; D gene: TRBD2; clone size: NA; V gene: TRBV5-1; CDR3 protein: CASSLGWLAEAYQETQYF; CDR3 DNA: TGCGCCAGCAGCTTGGGTTGGCTAGCGGAAGCGTACCAAGAGACCCAGTACTTC
J gene: TRBJ2-1; D gene: NA; clone size: NA; V gene: TRBV19; CDR3 protein: CASSPEPILDYNEQFF; CDR3 DNA: TGTGCCAGTAGTCCGGAGCCTATACTCGACTACAATGAGCAGTTCTTC
J gene: TRBJ1-6; D gene: NA; clone size: NA; V gene: TRBV3-1/TRBV3-2; CDR3 protein: CASSQEEWGPDLNSPLHF; CDR3 DNA: TGTGCCAGCAGCCAAGAAGAGTGGGGCCCCGACTTAAATTCACCCCTCCACTTT
J gene: TRBJ2-1; D gene: NA; clone size: NA; V gene: TRBV5-5; CDR3 protein: CASSLVAEAYNEQFF; CDR3 DNA: TGTGCCAGCAGCTTGGTAGCGGAGGCCTACAATGAGCAGTTCTTC
J gene: TRBJ1-2; D gene: NA; clone size: NA; V gene: TRBV7-2; CDR3 protein: CASSPDGILAYTF; CDR3 DNA: TGTGCCAGCAGCCCGGATGGGATTTTGGCCTACACCTTC
J gene: TRBJ2-1; D gene: NA; clone size: NA; V gene: TRBV5-1; CDR3 protein: CASSSFPGGTQRNEQFF; CDR3 DNA: TGCGCCAGCAGCTCATTCCCCGGGGGCACCCAACGGAATGAGCAGTTCTTC
J gene: TRBJ1-2; D gene: NA; clone size: NA; V gene: TRBV19; CDR3 protein: CASSIELGQGANYGYTF; CDR3 DNA: TGTGCCAGTAGTATTGAATTAGGGCAGGGAGCTAACTATGGCTACACCTTC
J gene: TRBJ1-1; D gene: NA; clone size: NA; V gene: TRBV4-3; CDR3 protein: CASSLEHGVNTEAFF; CDR3 DNA: TGCGCCAGCAGCCTTGAGCACGGAGTGAACACTGAAGCTTTCTTT
J gene: TRBJ1-3; D gene: NA; clone size: NA; V gene: TRBV5-1; CDR3 protein: CASSLTGQVGRNSGNTIYF; CDR3 DNA: TGCGCCAGCAGCCTCACGGGGCAGGTGGGCCGAAACTCTGGAAACACCATATATTTT
J gene: TRBJ1-5; D gene: NA; clone size: once; V gene: TRBV12-3/TRBV12-4; CDR3 protein: CASGPTGGRPQHF; CDR3 DNA: TGTGCCAGCGGCCCGACAGGCGGTCGGCCCCAGCATTTT
J gene: TRBJ2-1; D gene: NA; clone size: NA; V gene: TRBV19; CDR3 protein: CASEKDSNNEQFF; CDR3 DNA: TGTGCCAGTGAAAAAGACAGCAACAATGAGCAGTTCTTC
J gene: TRBJ2-7; D gene: TRBD2; clone size: NA; V gene: TRBV5-1; CDR3 protein: CASSRGLAGASYEQYF; CDR3 DNA: TGCGCCAGCAGCCGCGGTCTAGCGGGGGCCTCCTACGAGCAGTACTTC
J gene: TRBJ1-4; D gene: NA; clone size: NA; V gene: TRBV9; CDR3 protein: CASSQRGFFNEKLFF; CDR3 DNA: TGTGCCAGCAGCCAGAGGGGATTTTTTAATGAAAAACTGTTTTTT
J gene: TRBJ1-6; D gene: NA; clone size: few; V gene: TRBV2; CDR3 protein: CASSIQGAYNSPLHF; CDR3 DNA: TGTGCCAGCAGTATACAGGGTGCCTATAATTCACCCCTCCACTTT
J gene: TRBJ1-2; D gene: TRBD1; clone size: NA; V gene: TRBV7-3; CDR3 protein: CASSFASRDRGYGYTF; CDR3 DNA: TGTGCCAGCAGCTTCGCCAGCCGGGACAGGGGCTATGGCTACACCTTC
J gene: TRBJ2-5; D gene: TRBD1; clone size: NA; V gene: TRBV6-2/TRBV6-3; CDR3 protein: CASSPRDSLGVTQYF; CDR3 DNA: TGTGCCAGCAGCCCTAGGGACAGCCTGGGTGTGACCCAGTACTTC
J gene: TRBJ2-7; D gene: NA; clone size: NA; V gene: TRBV11-2; CDR3 protein: CASSLAGRTYEQYF; CDR3 DNA: TGTGCCAGCAGCTTAGCAGGACGGACCTACGAGCAGTACTTC
J gene: TRBJ2-1; D gene: NA; clone size: NA; V gene: TRBV5-1; CDR3 protein: CASSSANSYNEQFF; CDR3 DNA: TGCGCCAGCAGTTCTGCGAACTCCTACAATGAGCAGTTCTTC
J gene: TRBJ1-6; D gene: TRBD1; clone size: NA; V gene: TRBV4-2; CDR3 protein: CASSQADRASNSPLHF; CDR3 DNA: TGTGCCAGCAGCCAAGCGGACAGGGCCTCAAATTCACCCCTCCACTTT
J gene: TRBJ2-3; D gene: TRBD2; clone size: NA; V gene: TRBV6-2/TRBV6-3; CDR3 protein: CASSLLPGLAGGRTDTQYF; CDR3 DNA: TGTGCCAGCAGCCTCCTCCCGGGACTAGCGGGAGGTCGCACAGATACGCAGTATTTT
J gene: TRBJ2-5; D gene: NA; clone size: NA; V gene: TRBV7-2; CDR3 protein: CASRSAASLETQYF; CDR3 DNA: TGTGCCAGCCGTTCCGCGGCTAGCCTAGAGACCCAGTACTTC
J gene: TRBJ2-1; D gene: NA; clone size: NA; V gene: TRBV6-2/TRBV6-3; CDR3 protein: CASSYLDNEQFF; CDR3 DNA: TGTGCCAGCAGTTACCTAGACAATGAGCAGTTCTTC
J gene: TRBJ2-7; D gene: TRBD2; clone size: NA; V gene: TRBV5-1; CDR3 protein: CASSLTRGVPSYEQYF; CDR3 DNA: TGCGCCAGCAGCTTAACGCGGGGGGTCCCTTCCTACGAGCAGTACTTC
J gene: TRBJ2-2; D gene: TRBD2; clone size: NA; V gene: TRBV4-3; CDR3 protein: CASSPLAGVTGELFF; CDR3 DNA: TGCGCCAGCAGTCCACTAGCGGGAGTCACCGGGGAGCTGTTTTTT
J gene: TRBJ2-3; D gene: TRBD2; clone size: NA; V gene: TRBV28; CDR3 protein: CASSSPGGSPTDTQYF; CDR3 DNA: TGTGCCAGCAGTTCCCCGGGCGGGAGCCCCACAGATACGCAGTATTTT
J gene: TRBJ1-5; D gene: TRBD1; clone size: few; V gene: TRBV14; CDR3 protein: CASSQGAGPRQGGNQPQHF; CDR3 DNA: TGTGCCAGCAGCCAAGGTGCCGGGCCTCGACAGGGAGGCAATCAGCCCCAGCATTTT
J gene: TRBJ1-4; D gene: NA; clone size: NA; V gene: TRBV6-5; CDR3 protein: CASYSRLTGNEKLFF; CDR3 DNA: TGTGCCAGCTACAGCCGATTAACAGGGAATGAAAAACTGTTTTTT
J gene: TRBJ2-1; D gene: TRBD2; clone size: NA; V gene: TRBV30; CDR3 protein: CAWSPSGGYNEQFF; CDR3 DNA: TGTGCCTGGAGTCCGAGCGGGGGATACAATGAGCAGTTCTTC
J gene: TRBJ2-7; D gene: NA; clone size: NA; V gene: TRBV30; CDR3 protein: CAWNRVHEQYF; CDR3 DNA: TGTGCCTGGAATCGAGTCCACGAGCAGTACTTC
J gene: TRBJ2-6; D gene: TRBD1; clone size: NA; V gene: TRBV3-1/TRBV3-2; CDR3 protein: CASSQGQRSGTGGVSGANVLTF; CDR3 DNA: TGTGCCAGCAGCCAAGGACAGAGATCCGGGACAGGGGGTGTCTCTGGGGCCAACGTCCTGACTTTC
J gene: TRBJ2-1; D gene: NA; clone size: NA; V gene: TRBV15; CDR3 protein: CATSRDDQSYNEQFF; CDR3 DNA: TGTGCCACCAGCAGAGATGACCAATCCTACAATGAGCAGTTCTTC
J gene: TRBJ2-3; D gene: TRBD2; clone size: NA; V gene: TRBV2; CDR3 protein: CASSEPGASAGGFTDTQYF; CDR3 DNA: TGTGCCAGCAGCGAACCCGGGGCATCGGCGGGGGGCTTCACAGATACGCAGTATTTT
J gene: TRBJ1-1; D gene: TRBD1; clone size: NA; V gene: TRBV6-2/TRBV6-3; CDR3 protein: CASSYYPGTENTEAFF; CDR3 DNA: TGTGCCAGCAGTTACTACCCCGGGACAGAGAACACTGAAGCTTTCTTT
J gene: TRBJ2-7; D gene: TRBD1; clone size: NA; V gene: TRBV7-2; CDR3 protein: CASSLDLPGQGTAQYF; CDR3 DNA: TGTGCCAGCAGCTTGGACCTACCGGGACAGGGTACGGCGCAGTACTTC
J gene: TRBJ1-6; D gene: NA; clone size: NA; V gene: TRBV4-1; CDR3 protein: CASSQGPLNSPLHF; CDR3 DNA: TGCGCCAGCAGCCAAGGACCGTTAAATTCACCCCTCCACTTT
J gene: TRBJ2-5; D gene: TRBD1; clone size: NA; V gene: TRBV2; CDR3 protein: CASSGRRGTGGAWETQYF; CDR3 DNA: TGTGCCAGCAGTGGGAGGCGAGGGACAGGGGGAGCGTGGGAGACCCAGTACTTC
J gene: TRBJ2-2; D gene: NA; clone size: NA; V gene: TRBV7-2; CDR3 protein: CASSLDQSRWNTGELFF; CDR3 DNA: TGTGCCAGCAGCTTAGATCAATCCAGATGGAACACCGGGGAGCTGTTTTTT
J gene: TRBJ1-6; D gene: NA; clone size: NA; V gene: TRBV3-1/TRBV3-2; CDR3 protein: CASSFYERRSPLHF; CDR3 DNA: TGTGCCAGCAGCTTTTATGAGAGGCGTTCACCCCTCCACTTT
J gene: TRBJ2-1; D gene: NA; clone size: NA; V gene: TRBV10-3; CDR3 protein: CAISESSNEQFF; CDR3 DNA: TGTGCCATCAGTGAGTCGTCTAATGAGCAGTTCTTC
J gene: TRBJ1-1; D gene: NA; clone size: NA; V gene: TRBV7-9; CDR3 protein: CASSLDFGQRVTEAFF; CDR3 DNA: TGTGCCAGCAGCTTAGACTTCGGACAAAGGGTCACTGAAGCTTTCTTT
J gene: TRBJ1-6; D gene: NA; clone size: NA; V gene: TRBV11-1; CDR3 protein: CASAHTRTSPLHF; CDR3 DNA: TGTGCCAGCGCCCATACCCGGACTTCACCCCTCCACTTT
J gene: TRBJ2-1; D gene: NA; clone size: NA; V gene: TRBV3-1/TRBV3-2; CDR3 protein: CASSQGGTQQGEQFF; CDR3 DNA: TGTGCCAGCAGCCAAGGTGGGACACAACAGGGTGAGCAGTTCTTC
J gene: TRBJ2-3; D gene: TRBD1; clone size: once; V gene: TRBV27; CDR3 protein: CASSPRQGADTQYF; CDR3 DNA: TGTGCCAGCAGTCCGAGACAGGGCGCAGATACGCAGTATTTT
J gene: TRBJ2-2; D gene: NA; clone size: few; V gene: TRBV6-5; CDR3 protein: CASSKQLAASGELFF; CDR3 DNA: TGTGCCAGCAGTAAACAACTTGCTGCATCGGGGGAGCTGTTTTTT
J gene: TRBJ2-3; D gene: NA; clone size: NA; V gene: TRBV7-3; CDR3 protein: CASSLRGELDTQYF; CDR3 DNA: TGTGCCAGCAGCTTACGCGGGGAGCTAGATACGCAGTATTTT
J gene: TRBJ1-1; D gene: NA; clone size: once; V gene: TRBV12-3/TRBV12-4; CDR3 protein: CASSWSTEAFF; CDR3 DNA: TGTGCCAGCAGTTGGTCCACTGAAGCTTTCTTT
J gene: TRBJ2-5; D gene: NA; clone size: NA; V gene: TRBV7-2; CDR3 protein: CASSARGAPETQYF; CDR3 DNA: TGTGCCAGCAGCGCAAGGGGGGCCCCAGAGACCCAGTACTTC
J gene: TRBJ1-5; D gene: NA; clone size: few; V gene: TRBV11-2; CDR3 protein: CASSLDLSQPQHF; CDR3 DNA: TGTGCCAGCAGCTTAGATTTGTCTCAGCCCCAGCATTTT